Presented here are 20 T cell receptor beta chains from one specimen sequenced in a study of blood T cell repertoires in COVID-19. Using immunoSEQ multiplex PCR, the repertoire was profiled, and TCRdb retains in-frame clones only, with some absent. The profile shows about 160,000 clones, about four fifths of them singletons. Sample: peripheral blood. These receptors all stem from a man younger than 35 with active or convalescent COVID-19.

The chain links TRBV2 to TRBJ2-7, with D perhaps matching TRBD1 (5 bases). The V gene's germline CDR1 is SNHLY and CDR2 FYNNEI. The CDR3 extends over 14 amino acids. Trimming cost V 2 bases and J 4 bases, with 12 bases left between them. CDR3 in amino acids: CASSEQGEAYEQYF. The CDR3, as DNA: TGTGCCAGCAGTGAACAGGGTGAGGCTTACGAGCAGTACTTC.

Worth noting for this clone: One junction end does not reproduce the germline sequence, and a read error may be involved. The V and J genes are TRBV12-3 or TRBV12-4 and TRBJ2-1; no clear D gene. The CDR3 is 11 amino acids. The CDR3 region is CASSFYDEQFF. CDR3 nucleotide sequence: TGTGCCAGCAGTTTCTACGATGAGCAGTTCTTC.

J is TRBJ1-5 and V is TRBV28; 8 nucleotides agree with TRBD1. This CDR3 comprises 14 residues. Unmatched junction bases numbered 6, after V lost 6 bases and J lost 5 bases. CDR1 and CDR2 from the germline V gene are MDHEN and SYDVKM. The CDR3 nucleotides read TGTGCCAGCAGCCCCGGACAGGGCCATCAGCCCCAGCATTTT. It specifies CASSPGQGHQPQHF.

The chain combines TRBV2 with TRBJ2-7; D is unresolved. In germline, CDR1 is SNHLY, CDR2 FYNNEI. Trimming left V 5 bases short and J 3 bases short, with 17 bases between. The CDR3 sequence is 15 residues long. The CDR3 DNA reads as TGTGCCAGCAGTCCCTTCCCGGTCCGGGTCTACGAGCAGTACTTC. The encoded protein is CASSPFPVRVYEQYF.

This clone was detected a few times. V and J are TRBV5-1 and TRBJ1-5; TRBD1 might be the D (6 bases). The CDR3 runs to 18 residues. Trimming pared 4 bases from V and 1 base from J, leaving 21 bases between. CDR1 is SGHRS and CDR2 is YFSETQ in the germline V gene. CDR3 in amino acids: CASSRSKIQGRSNQPQHF. CDR3 nucleotide sequence: TGCGCCAGCAGCCGATCCAAAATACAGGGAAGGAGCAATCAGCCCCAGCATTTT. The full variable domain, its missing parts supplied by reference TRBV5-1 and TRBJ1-5, is KAGVTQTPRYLIKTRGQQVTLSCSPISGHRSVSWYQQTPGQGLQFLFEYFSETQRNKGNFPGRFSGRQFSNSRSEMNVSTLELGDSALYLCASSRSKIQGRSNQPQHFGDGTRLSIL.

This clone was seen a handful of times. V usage is TRBV5-1 and J usage is TRBJ1-1, with TRBD1 as a possible D gene (6 bases). V lost 4 bases and J 0 bases, leaving 13 bases between the germline ends. The germline V gene encodes CDR1 SGHRS and CDR2 YFSETQ. The CDR3 has 15 amino acids. CDR3 protein: CASSALTGLNTEAFF. The CDR3 DNA reads TGCGCCAGCAGCGCATTGACAGGATTGAACACTGAAGCTTTCTTT.

This clone was counted a few times. This chain links TRBV27 with TRBJ2-2, with 9 nucleotides matching TRBD1. Trimming cost V 8 bases and J 7 bases; bases outside gene matches: 14. The CDR3 is 16 amino acids. Per germline, CDR1 MNHEY and CDR2 SMNVEV (reference sequence). In DNA form, the CDR3 reads TGTGCCAGCCAATTCAAGCCGGGACAGGGAGGCGGGGAGCTGTTTTTT. Encoded protein: CASQFKPGQGGGELFF.

This sequence joins TRBV5-1 and TRBJ1-2, with D possibly being TRBD1 (6 bases). Germline V gives CDR1 SGHRS, CDR2 YFSETQ. CDR3 length: 14 residues. V dropped 6 bases and J dropped 8 bases, with 20 bases sitting between them. This chain's CDR3 is CASNWGGGDGGYTF. CDR3 DNA: TGCGCCAGCAACTGGGGTGGGGGCGACGGCGGCTACACCTTC.

A single count supports this clone. The rearrangement uses TRBV4-3 and TRBJ2-3; D may be TRBD2 (5 bases). In germline, CDR1 is LGHNA, CDR2 YSLEER. The V and J ends lost 0 bases and 2 bases respectively, with 18 bases between them. This CDR3 has 18 residues. The CDR3 is CASSQDPPVSGITDTQYF. CDR3 nucleotides: TGCGCCAGCAGCCAAGATCCGCCCGTAAGCGGAATCACAGATACGCAGTATTTT.

The V call is TRBV24-1, the J call TRBJ2-3, with D possibly being TRBD1 (6 bases). The CDR3 totals 13 residues. CDR1 and CDR2 from the germline V gene are KGHDR and SFDVKD. The V end was cut by 6 bases, the J end by 0 bases, with 6 bases between. CDR3 protein: CATSRGSTDTQYF. Here the CDR3 DNA reads TGTGCCACCAGTAGGGGGAGCACAGATACGCAGTATTTT.

The gene calls are TRBV30 and TRBJ2-7; 10 bases are shared with TRBD1. The CDR3 runs to 15 residues. Trimming cost V 1 base and J 4 bases; bases outside gene matches: 7. CDR1 is GTSNPN and CDR2 is SVGIG in the germline V gene (reference sequence). The CDR3 spells CAWSEGTGVRYEQYF. In nucleotides, the CDR3 is TGTGCCTGGAGTGAAGGGACAGGGGTCCGTTACGAGCAGTACTTC.

The chain uses TRBV6-5 and TRBJ2-4; 7 bases line up with TRBD2. The V gene end was trimmed by 0 bases and the J gene end by 4 bases; junction bases not matched to a gene: 6. Per germline, CDR1 MNHEY and CDR2 SVGAGI. The CDR3 contains 16 residues. The chain's CDR3 is CASSYSSGGGKNIQYF. In DNA form, the CDR3 reads TGTGCCAGCAGTTACTCATCGGGCGGGGGTAAAAACATTCAGTACTTC.

This clone appeared a few times. This chain links TRBV7-2 with TRBJ1-5, with D perhaps matching TRBD1 (5 bases). Germline V CDR1 and CDR2: SGHTA, FQGNSA. Trimming took 5 bases from V and 6 from J, leaving 17 bases between them. The CDR3 length is 15 residues. CDR3 sequence (DNA): TGTGCCAGCAGCCCAAGGACGGGGGTTGGTCAGCCCCAGCATTTT. This sequence encodes CASSPRTGVGQPQHF.

The V and J genes are TRBV5-1 and TRBJ1-2; D is possibly TRBD1 (5 bases). V lost 1 base and J lost 3, with 7 bases in between. Germline V gives CDR1 SGHRS, CDR2 YFSETQ. The CDR3 is 13 amino acids. This CDR3 is CASSLLTDYGYTF. The CDR3 nucleotides are TGCGCCAGCAGCTTGTTGACAGACTATGGCTACACCTTC.

V and J are TRBV11-2 and TRBJ1-3; D gene uncertain. This CDR3 contains 14 residues. Between the trimmed V and J ends, which lost 7 bases and 0 bases, there was a span of 10 bases. The germline V gene encodes CDR1 SGHAT and CDR2 FQNNGV. CDR3 in amino acids: CASIPGYSGNTIYF. DNA for the CDR3: TGTGCCAGCATCCCAGGATACTCTGGAAACACCATATATTTT.

J is TRBJ1-6 and V is TRBV18, with a possible D match to TRBD1 (5 bases). V was cut by 2 bases and J by 11 bases, with 10 bases left in between. The CDR3 is 13 residues long. The germline V gene has CDR1 KGHSH and CDR2 LQKENI. CDR3 region: CASSPEGRTPLHF. CDR3 DNA: TGTGCCAGCTCACCAGAGGGGAGGACACCCCTCCACTTT.

The chain carries TRBV5-1 and TRBJ2-2, with a tentative D call TRBD1 (5 bases). CDR1 SGHRS and CDR2 YFSETQ come from the germline V gene. This CDR3 is built from 16 residues. The V and J ends lost 0 bases and 4 bases respectively, with 13 bases between them. CDR3 nucleotides: TGCGCCAGCAGCTTGGTCCCAGGGCTAGGCACCGGGGAGCTGTTTTTT. Protein product: CASSLVPGLGTGELFF. The full variable domain, rest sourced from reference TRBV5-1 and TRBJ2-2, is KAGVTQTPRYLIKTRGQQVTLSCSPISGHRSVSWYQQTPGQGLQFLFEYFSETQRNKGNFPGRFSGRQFSNSRSEMNVSTLELGDSALYLCASSLVPGLGTGELFFGEGSRLTVL.

The J gene is TRBJ2-2, the V gene TRBV7-6; a weak D match, TRBD1 (5 bases). CDR1 SGHVS and CDR2 FNYEAQ come from the germline V gene. The CDR3 contains 16 residues. V was shortened by 5 bases and J by 1 base, with 14 bases between the two germline ends. In nucleotides, the CDR3 is TGTGCCAGCAGCCTCAGGGAAAGTCGGAACACCGGGGAGCTGTTTTTT. Amino acids: CASSLRESRNTGELFF.

The chain combines TRBV2 with TRBJ2-1; D gene ambiguous. Germline V lookup: CDR1 SNHLY, CDR2 FYNNEI. The CDR3 totals 14 residues. The ends were cut back, 1 base at V and 15 bases at J, with 19 bases in the middle. The CDR3 DNA follows: TGTGCCAGCAGTGAAGGATTTCTGAAACAGTTTCTGTTCTTC. This encodes CASSEGFLKQFLFF.

The V gene is TRBV28, the J gene TRBJ1-3, with 8 bases fitting TRBD1. Germline V lookup: CDR1 MDHEN, CDR2 SYDVKM. This CDR3 spans 16 amino acids. Trimming cost V 6 bases and J 3 bases; bases outside gene matches: 10. The DNA of the CDR3 is TGTGCCAGCAGGACCTTAGGACAGGGAGATGGAAACACCATATATTTT. It encodes CASRTLGQGDGNTIYF.